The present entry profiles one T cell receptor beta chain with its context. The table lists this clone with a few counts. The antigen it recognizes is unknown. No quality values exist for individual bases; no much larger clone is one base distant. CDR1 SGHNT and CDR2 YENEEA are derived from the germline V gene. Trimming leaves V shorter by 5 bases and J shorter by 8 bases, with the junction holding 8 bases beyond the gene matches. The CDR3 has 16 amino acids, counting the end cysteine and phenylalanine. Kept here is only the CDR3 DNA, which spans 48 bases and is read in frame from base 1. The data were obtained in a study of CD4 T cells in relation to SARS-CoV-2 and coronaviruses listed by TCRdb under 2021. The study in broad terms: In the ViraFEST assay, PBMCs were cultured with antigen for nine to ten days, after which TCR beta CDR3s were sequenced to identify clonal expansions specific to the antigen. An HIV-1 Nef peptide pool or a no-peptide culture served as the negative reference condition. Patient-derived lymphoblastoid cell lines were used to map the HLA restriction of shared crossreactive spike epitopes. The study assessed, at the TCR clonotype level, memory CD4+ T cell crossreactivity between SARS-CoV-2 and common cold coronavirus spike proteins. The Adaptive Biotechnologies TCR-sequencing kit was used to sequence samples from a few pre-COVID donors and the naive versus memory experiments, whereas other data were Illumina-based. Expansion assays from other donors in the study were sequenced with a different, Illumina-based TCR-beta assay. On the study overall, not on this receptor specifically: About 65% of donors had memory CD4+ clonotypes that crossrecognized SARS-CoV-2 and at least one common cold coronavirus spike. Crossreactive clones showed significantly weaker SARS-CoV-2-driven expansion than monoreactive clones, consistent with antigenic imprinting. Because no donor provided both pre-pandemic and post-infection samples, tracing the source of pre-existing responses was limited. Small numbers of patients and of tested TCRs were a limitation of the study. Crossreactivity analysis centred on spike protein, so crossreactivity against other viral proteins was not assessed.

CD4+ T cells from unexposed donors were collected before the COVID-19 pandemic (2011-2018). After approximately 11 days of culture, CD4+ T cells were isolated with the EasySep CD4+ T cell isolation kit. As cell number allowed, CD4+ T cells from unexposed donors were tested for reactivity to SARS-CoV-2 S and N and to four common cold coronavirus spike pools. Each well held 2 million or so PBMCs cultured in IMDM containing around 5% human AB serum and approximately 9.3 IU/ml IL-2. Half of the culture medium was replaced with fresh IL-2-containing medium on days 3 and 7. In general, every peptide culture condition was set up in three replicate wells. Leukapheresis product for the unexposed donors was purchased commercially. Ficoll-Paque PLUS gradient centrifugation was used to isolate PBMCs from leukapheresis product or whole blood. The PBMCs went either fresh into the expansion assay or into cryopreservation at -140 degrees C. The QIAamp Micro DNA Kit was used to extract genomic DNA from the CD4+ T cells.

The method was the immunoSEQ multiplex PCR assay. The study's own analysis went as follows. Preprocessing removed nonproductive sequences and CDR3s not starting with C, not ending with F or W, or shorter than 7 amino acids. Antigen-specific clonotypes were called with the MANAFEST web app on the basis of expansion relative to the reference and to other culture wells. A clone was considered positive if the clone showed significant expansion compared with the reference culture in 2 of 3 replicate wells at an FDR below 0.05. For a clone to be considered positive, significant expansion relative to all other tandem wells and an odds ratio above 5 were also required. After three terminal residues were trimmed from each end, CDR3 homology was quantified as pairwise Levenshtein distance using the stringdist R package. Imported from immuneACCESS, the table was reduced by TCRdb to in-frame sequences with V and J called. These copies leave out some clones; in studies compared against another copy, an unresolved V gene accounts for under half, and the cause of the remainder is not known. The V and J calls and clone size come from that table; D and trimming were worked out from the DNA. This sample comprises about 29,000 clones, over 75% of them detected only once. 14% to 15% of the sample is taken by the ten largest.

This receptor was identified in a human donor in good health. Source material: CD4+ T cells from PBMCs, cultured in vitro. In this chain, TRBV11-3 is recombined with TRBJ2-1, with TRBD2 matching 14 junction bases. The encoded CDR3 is CASSPPGTSGRDEQFF. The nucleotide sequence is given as TGTGCCAGCAGCCCGCCAGGGACTAGCGGGAGAGATGAGCAGTTCTTC.